Listed below are T cell receptor beta chains from one sample, sequenced in a study of neurological immune-mediated disorders. One entry per CDR3 protein results from TCRdb running MiXCR on the 5' RACE reads. The repertoire consists of approximately 51,000 distinct CDR3 sequences, with approximately 3.5% occurring once and the leading ten covering under 6%. The sample comprised PBMCs. The receptor source for this set is a man in his forties with multiple sclerosis. The CDR3 runs from the conserved cysteine through the conserved F or W. A D gene is named only where the DNA matches it firmly. Clone size is given for some rows only: seen once, a few or many times, or a class if the clone is expanded.

d_gene	v_gene	abundance	j_gene	CDR3aa	CDR3nt
TRBD2	TRBV20-1	many	TRBJ2-4	CSARPGGGRAPKNIQYF	TGCAGTGCTAGACCCGGGGGGGGACGAGCCCCAAAAAACATTCAGTACTTC
NA	TRBV12-3/TRBV12-4	many	TRBJ1-2	CASSPGYGYTF	TGTGCCAGCAGTCCCGGCTATGGCTACACCTTC
NA	TRBV7-6	many	TRBJ1-3	CASSLAGVQGNTIYF	TGTGCCAGCAGCTTAGCAGGGGTTCAGGGAAACACCATATATTTT
NA	TRBV7-9	many	TRBJ2-3	CASSLPPHGDTQYF	TGTGCCAGCAGCTTACCTCCCCACGGAGATACGCAGTATTTT
NA	TRBV10-3	many	TRBJ1-5	CAISGTPNGQPQHF	TGTGCCATCAGCGGGACACCGAACGGTCAGCCCCAGCATTTT
NA	TRBV12-5	many	TRBJ2-7	CASGLVQVGPGGEQYF	TGTGCTAGTGGTTTGGTACAGGTTGGACCGGGTGGAGAGCAGTACTTC
TRBD1	TRBV12-3/TRBV12-4	many	TRBJ2-2	CASSWAQGAGTGELFF	TGTGCCAGCAGTTGGGCCCAGGGGGCGGGCACCGGGGAGCTGTTTTTT
NA	TRBV7-2	NA	TRBJ2-1	CASSSARDRNNEQFF	TGTGCCAGCAGCTCGGCCCGGGACCGGAACAATGAGCAGTTCTTC
NA	TRBV12-3/TRBV12-4	many	TRBJ1-5	CASSLVGEDQPQHF	TGTGCCAGCAGTTTAGTTGGGGAGGACCAGCCCCAGCATTTT
TRBD2	TRBV3-1	NA	TRBJ2-5	CASSKLAFSETQYF	TGTGCCAGCAGCAAACTAGCGTTCTCGGAGACCCAGTACTTC
TRBD1	TRBV12-3/TRBV12-4	many	TRBJ2-7	CASSLGQGAVYEQYF	TGTGCCAGCAGTTTAGGCCAGGGGGCTGTCTACGAGCAGTACTTC
NA	TRBV7-9	many	TRBJ2-7	CASSLNRGGLEQYF	TGTGCCAGCAGCCTAAACAGGGGGGGCCTCGAGCAGTACTTC
TRBD2	TRBV12-3/TRBV12-4	many	TRBJ2-1	CASRSGVVLNNEQFF	TGTGCCAGCAGGAGCGGGGTGGTACTTAACAATGAGCAGTTCTTC
TRBD1	TRBV10-3	many	TRBJ1-1	CAISAPGGGRTEAFF	TGTGCCATCAGTGCCCCAGGAGGGGGCCGGACTGAAGCTTTCTTT
NA	TRBV5-5	many	TRBJ2-5	CASRNLGGETQYF	TGTGCCAGCAGGAATCTAGGAGGCGAGACCCAGTACTTC
TRBD1	TRBV24-1	many	TRBJ1-2	CATGGTGSEYGYTF	TGTGCCACCGGCGGGACAGGGTCGGAATATGGCTACACCTTC
NA	TRBV18	many	TRBJ2-1	CASSTRQGRGEQFF	TGTGCCAGCTCAACCAGACAGGGGAGGGGAGAGCAGTTCTTC
NA	TRBV20-1	many	TRBJ1-2	CSARDLRVTNYGYTF	TGCAGTGCTAGAGACCTCAGGGTCACTAACTATGGCTACACCTTC
NA	TRBV6-1	many	TRBJ2-1	CASSELGLIDNEQFF	TGTGCCAGCAGTGAATTAGGACTAATCGACAATGAGCAGTTCTTC
NA	TRBV9	NA	TRBJ1-6	CASSVASGVSPLHF	TGTGCCAGCAGCGTAGCTTCAGGGGTTTCACCCCTCCACTTT
NA	TRBV19	NA	TRBJ2-2	CASSIGQNTGELFF	TGTGCCAGTAGTATCGGACAGAACACCGGGGAGCTGTTTTTT
TRBD1	TRBV4-2	medium-sized	TRBJ2-6	CASSQVTGASGANVLTF	TGTGCCAGCAGCCAAGTGACAGGGGCCTCTGGGGCCAACGTCCTGACTTTC
NA	TRBV20-1	many	TRBJ2-7	CSAREIGTHSDYEQYF	TGCAGTGCTAGAGAAATAGGGACCCACTCGGACTACGAGCAGTACTTC
NA	TRBV7-2	many	TRBJ2-7	CASSLRVREQYF	TGTGCCAGCAGCTTAAGGGTTCGCGAGCAGTACTTC
NA	TRBV6-2/TRBV6-3	many	TRBJ1-1	CASRVGTEAFF	TGTGCCAGCAGGGTTGGCACTGAAGCTTTCTTT
NA	TRBV4-1	NA	TRBJ1-5	CASSQDVRIAFNQPQNF	TGCGCCAGCAGCCAAGATGTCAGGATAGCCTTCAATCAGCCCCAGAATTTT
TRBD1	TRBV20-1	many	TRBJ1-2	CSATKGTGTYGYTF	TGCAGTGCCACTAAAGGGACAGGGACCTATGGCTACACCTTC
TRBD2	TRBV12-3/TRBV12-4	many	TRBJ2-1	CASSASPGLEAPDEQFF	TGTGCCAGCAGCGCTTCACCCGGACTAGAGGCGCCTGATGAGCAGTTCTTC
NA	TRBV5-1	many	TRBJ2-7	CASSSLGYEQYF	TGCGCCAGCAGCTCCCTGGGATACGAGCAGTACTTC
NA	TRBV5-1	many	TRBJ1-2	CASSPDSYGYTF	TGCGCCAGCAGCCCAGACTCCTATGGCTACACCTTC
NA	TRBV20-1	few	TRBJ2-1	CSATTLTGLASNEQFF	TGCAGTGCTACCACGCTTACGGGGCTAGCCTCCAATGAGCAGTTCTTC
TRBD2	TRBV12-3/TRBV12-4	many	TRBJ2-3	CASSLGLAGLDTQYF	TGTGCCAGCAGCCTGGGACTAGCGGGGCTCGATACGCAGTATTTT
TRBD2	TRBV5-1	many	TRBJ2-1	CASRSGGGHEYNEQFF	TGCGCCAGCCGCAGTGGGGGGGGTCACGAATACAATGAGCAGTTCTTC
NA	TRBV20-1	many	TRBJ2-7	CSASYVLGSYEQYF	TGCAGTGCTAGTTACGTCTTGGGGTCCTACGAGCAGTACTTC
TRBD1	TRBV5-1	many	TRBJ2-7	CASWDRGHYEQYF	TGCGCCAGCTGGGACAGGGGGCATTACGAGCAGTACTTC
NA	TRBV10-2	many	TRBJ2-4	CASSDWGRLGADIQYF	TGCGCCAGCAGTGATTGGGGTCGTTTGGGCGCGGACATTCAGTACTTC
TRBD1	TRBV6-6	many	TRBJ1-3	CASSYSTRGLAGNTIYF	TGTGCCAGCAGTTACTCGACCAGGGGGCTTGCGGGAAACACCATATATTTT
TRBD1	TRBV10-3	many	TRBJ2-1	CAISGPGQEYNEQFF	TGTGCCATCAGTGGCCCAGGACAGGAGTACAATGAGCAGTTCTTC
NA	TRBV20-1	many	TRBJ1-1	CSASRQLNTEAFF	TGCAGTGCTAGTCGGCAGCTGAACACTGAAGCTTTCTTT
NA	TRBV5-1	many	TRBJ2-7	CASSLAGEGPYEQYF	TGCGCCAGCAGCTTAGCCGGAGAGGGTCCCTACGAGCAGTACTTC
NA	TRBV6-5	many	TRBJ1-3	CASRRGTESSGNTIYF	TGTGCCAGCAGGAGGGGGACGGAGAGCTCTGGAAACACCATATATTTT
NA	TRBV6-6	many	TRBJ1-1	CASSSLGEAFF	TGTGCCAGCAGTTCTCTTGGTGAAGCTTTCTTT
TRBD1	TRBV5-5	NA	TRBJ1-6	CASSFSTGETPLNF	TGTGCCAGCAGCTTTTCGACAGGGGAGACACCCCTCAACTTT
TRBD2	TRBV20-1	many	TRBJ2-7	CSAKAGGPHHEQYF	TGCAGTGCTAAAGCGGGGGGGCCTCACCACGAGCAGTACTTC
NA	TRBV20-1	many	TRBJ2-2	CSARGSRENTGELFF	TGCAGTGCTAGAGGGTCCAGGGAAAACACCGGGGAGCTGTTTTTT
NA	TRBV12-3/TRBV12-4	many	TRBJ1-2	CASVPSGGLYGYTF	TGTGCCAGCGTCCCATCGGGGGGGCTCTATGGCTACACCTTC
TRBD1	TRBV6-5	many	TRBJ2-2	CASSYRGHGTGELFF	TGTGCCAGCAGTTACAGGGGGCATGGCACCGGGGAGCTGTTTTTT
TRBD2	TRBV5-1	many	TRBJ2-5	CASSPGLAGGPEETQYF	TGCGCCAGCAGCCCCGGACTAGCGGGGGGGCCGGAGGAGACCCAGTACTTC
NA	TRBV30	many	TRBJ2-3	CAWTRDDTDTQYF	TGTGCCTGGACCAGGGACGACACAGATACGCAGTATTTT
NA	TRBV5-1	medium-sized	TRBJ1-2	CASSARDGLASYGYTF	TGCGCCAGCAGCGCCCGGGACGGCTTAGCCAGCTATGGCTACACCTTC
NA	TRBV7-2	many	TRBJ1-1	CASSRGQNTEAFF	TGTGCCAGCAGCCGGGGACAGAACACTGAAGCTTTCTTT
NA	TRBV10-3	many	TRBJ2-1	CAISELAELAYNEQFF	TGTGCCATCAGTGAGTTAGCGGAGCTAGCGTACAATGAGCAGTTCTTC
NA	TRBV24-1	many	TRBJ2-3	CATSDPLALEKSDTQYF	TGTGCCACCAGTGATCCTCTAGCTTTGGAGAAATCAGATACGCAGTATTTT
TRBD1	TRBV24-1	many	TRBJ2-1	CATSDQGVRRNEQFF	TGTGCCACCAGTGATCAGGGGGTACGTAGAAATGAGCAGTTCTTC